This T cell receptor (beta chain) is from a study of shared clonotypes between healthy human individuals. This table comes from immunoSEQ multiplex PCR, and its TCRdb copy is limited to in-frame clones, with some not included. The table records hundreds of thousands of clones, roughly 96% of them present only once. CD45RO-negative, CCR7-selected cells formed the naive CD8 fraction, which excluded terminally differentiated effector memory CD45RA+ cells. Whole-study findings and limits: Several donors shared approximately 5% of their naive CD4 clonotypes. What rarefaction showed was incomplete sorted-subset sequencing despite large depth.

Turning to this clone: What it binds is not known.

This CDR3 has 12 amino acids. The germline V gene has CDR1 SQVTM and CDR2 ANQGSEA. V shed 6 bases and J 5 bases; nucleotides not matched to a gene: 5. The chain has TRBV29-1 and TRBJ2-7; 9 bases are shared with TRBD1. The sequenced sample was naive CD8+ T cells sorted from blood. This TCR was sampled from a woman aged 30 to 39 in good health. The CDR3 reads CSVLDRGNEQYF. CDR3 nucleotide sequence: TGCAGCGTCTTGGACAGGGGAAACGAGCAGTACTTC.